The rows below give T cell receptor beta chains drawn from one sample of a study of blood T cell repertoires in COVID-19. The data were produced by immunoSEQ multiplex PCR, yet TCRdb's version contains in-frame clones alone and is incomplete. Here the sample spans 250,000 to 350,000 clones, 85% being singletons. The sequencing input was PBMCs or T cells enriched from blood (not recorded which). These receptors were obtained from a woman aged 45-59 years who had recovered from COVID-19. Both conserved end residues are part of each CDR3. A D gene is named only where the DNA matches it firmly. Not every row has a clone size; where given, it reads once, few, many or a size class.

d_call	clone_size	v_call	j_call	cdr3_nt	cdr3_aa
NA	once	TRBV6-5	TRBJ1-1	TGTGCCAGCAGTTACTATAACAGAAACACTGAAGCTTTCTTT	CASSYYNRNTEAFF
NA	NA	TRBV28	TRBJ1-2	TGTGCCAGCAGTTTATGGCGGGGGGCAGGCTACACCTTC	CASSLWRGAGYTF
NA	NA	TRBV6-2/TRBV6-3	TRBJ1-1	TGTGCCAGCAGTTACACTCAAAACACTGAAGCTTTCTTT	CASSYTQNTEAFF
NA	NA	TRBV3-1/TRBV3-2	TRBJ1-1	TGTGCCAGCAGTCCCAGGGTTAACACTGAAGCTTTCTTT	CASSPRVNTEAFF
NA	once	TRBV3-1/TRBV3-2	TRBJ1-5	TGTGCCAGCAGCCAAGATGAGGCACAGCCCCAGCATTTT	CASSQDEAQPQHF
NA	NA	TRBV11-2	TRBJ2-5	TGTGCCAGCAGCTTAGGGGGAGCAGAGACCCAGTACTTC	CASSLGGAETQYF
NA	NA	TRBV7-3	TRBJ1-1	TGTGCCAGCAGCTTGACAGGCGACACTGAAGCTTTCTTT	CASSLTGDTEAFF
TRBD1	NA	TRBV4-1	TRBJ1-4	TGCGCCAGCAGCCAAGAACCCCACAGGGGTCTCGGTGAAAAACTGTTTTTT	CASSQEPHRGLGEKLFF
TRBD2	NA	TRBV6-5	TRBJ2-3	TGTGCCATCCAGACTAGCGGGGGGCCGGCGGATACGCAGTATTTT	CAIQTSGGPADTQYF
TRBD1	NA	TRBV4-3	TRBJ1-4	TGCGCCAGCAGCCAGTCTTCCGGGACAGGGGGCGGCGGGGATGAAAAACTGTTTTTT	CASSQSSGTGGGGDEKLFF
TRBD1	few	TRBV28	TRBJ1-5	TGTGCCAGCAGTCCATCGACAGGGGCGGTGAGCAATCAGCCCCAGCATTTT	CASSPSTGAVSNQPQHF
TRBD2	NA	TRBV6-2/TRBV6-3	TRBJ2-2	TGTGCCAGCAGTTACTCGGCGGGAGGGCCTAACACCGGGGAGCTGTTTTTT	CASSYSAGGPNTGELFF
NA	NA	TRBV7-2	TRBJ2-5	TGTGCCAGCAGCTTAGACAGGTACCAAGAGACCCAGTACTTC	CASSLDRYQETQYF
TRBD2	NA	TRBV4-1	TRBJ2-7	TGCGCCAGCAGCCAAGATGCTAGCGGGGCGTTCACCTACGAGCAGTACTTC	CASSQDASGAFTYEQYF
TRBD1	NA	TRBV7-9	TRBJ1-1	TGTGCCAGCAGCTTAGAGTGGGACAGGGGGAAGAAGGGAGCTTTCTTT	CASSLEWDRGKKGAFF
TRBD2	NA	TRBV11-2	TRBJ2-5	TGTGCCAGCAGCTTAGCTAGCGGGACCACGAGGGAGACCCAGTACTTC	CASSLASGTTRETQYF
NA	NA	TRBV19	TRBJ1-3	TGTGCCAGTAGTAATCGCAGGGGCACTGGAAACACCATATATTTT	CASSNRRGTGNTIYF
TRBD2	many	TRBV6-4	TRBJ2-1	TGTGCCAGCAGTGAACTAGCGGGGAACAATGAGCAGTTCTTC	CASSELAGNNEQFF
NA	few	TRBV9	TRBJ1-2	TGTGCCAGCAGCGTAGCTTCGCAGGGGTCCCCCGATGGCTACACCTTC	CASSVASQGSPDGYTF
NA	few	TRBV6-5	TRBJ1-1	TGTGCCAGCAGGGAGGAGGGTTCAGCTTTCTTT	CASREEGSAFF
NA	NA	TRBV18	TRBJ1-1	TGTGCCAGCTCCCCTATCCCCGAGACTGAAGCTTTCTTT	CASSPIPETEAFF
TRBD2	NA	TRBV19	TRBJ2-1	TGTGCCAGTAGTATAGGCCGGACTAGCGGGGGACGGTACAATGAGCAGTTCTTC	CASSIGRTSGGRYNEQFF
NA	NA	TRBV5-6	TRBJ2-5	TGTGCCAGCAGCTTTTCGAGCGAGAACCAAGAGACCCAGTACTTC	CASSFSSENQETQYF
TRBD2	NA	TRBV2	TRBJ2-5	TGTGCCAGCAGTGAACCTAGCGGGGGGAGAGAGACCCAGTACTTC	CASSEPSGGRETQYF
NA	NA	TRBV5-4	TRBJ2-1	TGTGCCAGCAGCTTGATACCTCACGGCTCCTACAATGAGCAGTTCTTC	CASSLIPHGSYNEQFF
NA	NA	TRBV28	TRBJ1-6	TGTGCCAGCAGCGGGGCAGGGGTTCAGCGCTCACCCCTCCACTTT	CASSGAGVQRSPLHF
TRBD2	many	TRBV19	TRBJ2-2	TGTGCCAGTAGCCCGCTAGCGGGAGTAAACACCGGGGAGCTGTTTTTT	CASSPLAGVNTGELFF
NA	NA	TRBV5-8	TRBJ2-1	TGTGCCAGCAGCTCCGTAGATGAGCAGTTCTTC	CASSSVDEQFF
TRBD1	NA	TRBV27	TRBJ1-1	TGTGCCAGCAGTTTAGAGGGGGCGAACGCTGAAGCTTTCTTT	CASSLEGANAEAFF
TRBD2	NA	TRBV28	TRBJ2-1	TGTGCCAGCAGTTTAAGTATGCCGTTTAGCGGGGGGGCCAGGGGTGAGCAGTTCTTC	CASSLSMPFSGGARGEQFF
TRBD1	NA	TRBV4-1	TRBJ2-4	TGCGCCAGCAGCAACTTGGGACAGAAAAACATTCAGTACTTC	CASSNLGQKNIQYF
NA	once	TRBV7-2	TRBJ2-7	TGTGCCAGCAGCTTAGCGGGGGGTAGGAGCTCCTACGAGCAGTACTTC	CASSLAGGRSSYEQYF
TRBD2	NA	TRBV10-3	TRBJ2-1	TGTGCCATCCAACTAGCGGGGGGGTACAATGAGCAGTTCTTC	CAIQLAGGYNEQFF
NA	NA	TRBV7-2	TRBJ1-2	TGTGCCAGCAGCTTAGAGGGGGGGCGCGGGATTTACGGCTACACCTTC	CASSLEGGRGIYGYTF
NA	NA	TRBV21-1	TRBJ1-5	TGTGCCAGCAGCAAATTTGAGGACAGACTGAGCAATCAGCCCCAGCATTTT	CASSKFEDRLSNQPQHF
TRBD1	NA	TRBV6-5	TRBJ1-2	TGTGCCAGCAGGCAGGGGGCGGACTATGGCTACACCTTC	CASRQGADYGYTF
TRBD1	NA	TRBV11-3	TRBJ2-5	TGTGCCAGCAGCCCTGGGACAGACCAAGAGACCCAGTACTTC	CASSPGTDQETQYF
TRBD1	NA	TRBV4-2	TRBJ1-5	TGTGCCAGCAGCCAAGATGGTTTTACAGGGGATAGCAATCAGCCCCAGCATTTT	CASSQDGFTGDSNQPQHF
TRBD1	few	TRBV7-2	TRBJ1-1	TGTGCCAGCAGCTTAGGGACAGGCGGGGACCTGAACACTGAAGCTTTCTTT	CASSLGTGGDLNTEAFF
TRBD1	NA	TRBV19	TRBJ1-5	TGTGCCAGTACCCGACAGGGGACGGCGCCCCAGCATTTT	CASTRQGTAPQHF
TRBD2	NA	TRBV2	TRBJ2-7	TGTGCCAGCAGTGAAAATCCCGGGAGGGCCTACGAGCAGTACTTC	CASSENPGRAYEQYF
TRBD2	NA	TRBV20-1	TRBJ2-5	TGCAGTGCTAGAGGGGGGGGGACCCAGTACTTC	CSARGGGTQYF
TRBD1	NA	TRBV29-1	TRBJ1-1	TGCAGCGTTGAGGGACAGGGCGGTGAAGCTTTCTTT	CSVEGQGGEAFF
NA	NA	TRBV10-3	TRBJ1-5	TGTGCCATCAGTGAATCGGGGGGGAATCAGCCCCAGCATTTT	CAISESGGNQPQHF
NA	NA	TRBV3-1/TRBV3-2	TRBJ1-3	TGTGCCAGCAGCCAGACGGGGGTTGGAAACACCATATATTTT	CASSQTGVGNTIYF
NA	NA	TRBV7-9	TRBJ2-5	TGTGCCTTCTCCAGCCTGAGGGTGGACCAAGAGACCCAGTACTTC	CAFSSLRVDQETQYF
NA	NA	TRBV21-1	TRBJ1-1	TGTGCCAGCAGCAAACGGGGGATTTACACTGAAGCTTTCTTT	CASSKRGIYTEAFF